This T cell receptor (beta chain) was retrieved from a study of blood T cells in healthy people across ages. With a J-beta primer mix and a sample-barcoded 5' primer, a second PCR ran about 7 to 11 cycles. TCRdb used MiXCR to reprocess the 5' RACE reads, holding one entry per CDR3 protein. Found here are approximately 900,000 distinct CDR3 sequences, about 48% of them singletons; the top ten hold around 15%. Germline values: CDR1 MNHNS, CDR2 SASEGT. Trimming cost V 6 bases and J 0 bases, with 15 bases left between them. The CDR3 loop spans 15 amino acids. The rearrangement joins TRBV6-1 to TRBJ2-7; D remains unclear. This clonotype originated in a man aged 25 to 40 in good health. Sequencing input: blood. CDR3 coding DNA: TGTGCCAGCAGCCCTCCCGGGCTTAACTCCTACGAGCAGTACTTC. Residues: CASSPPGLNSYEQYF.